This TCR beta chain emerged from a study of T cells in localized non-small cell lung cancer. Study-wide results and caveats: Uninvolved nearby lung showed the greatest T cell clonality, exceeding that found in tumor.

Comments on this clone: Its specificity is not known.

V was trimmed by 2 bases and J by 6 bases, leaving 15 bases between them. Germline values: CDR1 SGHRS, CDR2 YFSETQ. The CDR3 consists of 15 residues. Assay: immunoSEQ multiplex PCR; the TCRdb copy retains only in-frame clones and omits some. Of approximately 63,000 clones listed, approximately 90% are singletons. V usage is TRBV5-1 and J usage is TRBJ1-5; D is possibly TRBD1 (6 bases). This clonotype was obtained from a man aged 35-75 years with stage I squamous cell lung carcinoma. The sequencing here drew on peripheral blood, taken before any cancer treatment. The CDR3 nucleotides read TGCGCCAGCAGCTTCACCGCAGGGGTAGGTCAGCCCCAGCATTTT. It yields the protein CASSFTAGVGQPQHF.